This T cell receptor beta chain emerged from a study of Graves' ophthalmopathy and Graves' hyperthyroidism. Scientists amplified the TCR beta CDR3 regions from RNA transcripts. HTBI primers were used in a first-round RT-PCR, which preceded a second-round multiplex PCR. TCRdb re-derived calls from the multiplex PCR reads in MiXCR, one entry per CDR3 protein. Found here are 220,000 or so distinct CDR3 sequences, around a fifth of them singletons; the top ten hold roughly 44%. The table lists this clonotype with many counts. Ophthalmopathy donors showed moderate-to-severe activity, CAS ≥3, NOSPECS ≥4 and a duration under 3 months. The receptor comes from a woman aged 45-65 years with Graves' ophthalmopathy. Sequences were obtained from peripheral blood.

CDR3 residues: CATSRAGSGNTEAFF. In nucleotides, the CDR3 is TGTGCCACCAGCAGAGCTGGGTCGGGAAACACTGAAGCTTTCTTT. The chain links TRBV15 to TRBJ1-1; D is unresolved. CDR1 is LNHNV, CDR2 YYDKDF, per germline (reference sequence). Trimming left V 1 base short and J 2 bases short, with 11 bases between. This CDR3 has 15 residues.